These T cell receptor beta chains were read from a single sample in a study of T cell responses to AZD1222 COVID-19 vaccine. Sequencing was performed with immunoSEQ multiplex PCR; in TCRdb, only in-frame clones are kept and a portion is missing. The table has 160,000 or so clones, more than 70% seen once. Here the sequenced sample was peripheral blood, taken on day 0 of AZD1222 vaccination. The source of these receptors is an adult in good health. The CDR3 runs from the conserved cysteine through the conserved F or W. The order of the fields is J gene, D gene, V gene, CDR3 DNA, CDR3 protein. The D gene is left open where the match is weak.

TRBJ2-1 . TRBV5-1 TGCGCCAGCAGCACCTCCGGGACGGACTACAATGAGCAGTTCTTC CASSTSGTDYNEQFF
TRBJ2-7 TRBD1 TRBV11-2 TGTGCCAGCAGCTTAGGGACAGGGGGTAAGTGGTACGAGCAGTACTTC CASSLGTGGKWYEQYF
TRBJ1-1 TRBD1 TRBV27 TGTGCCAGCAGTTTATTAGGGACAGATCCGAACACTGAAGCTTTCTTT CASSLLGTDPNTEAFF
TRBJ1-2 . TRBV19 TGTGCCAGTAGTATGATTGGGCTCGGAGGTCTCTATGGCTACACCTTC CASSMIGLGGLYGYTF
TRBJ2-7 . TRBV9 TGTGCCAGCAGCCCCCGGGACATCTCCTACGAGCAGTACTTC CASSPRDISYEQYF
TRBJ1-2 . TRBV14 TGTGCCAGCAGCCCGTGGGAGGGGCGCTATGGCTACACCTTC CASSPWEGRYGYTF
TRBJ2-3 . TRBV7-8 TGTGCCAGCAGCCCAGGGACCCAAGCTACGACGTCAGTCCTTGCGCAGTATTTT CASSPGTQATTSVLAQYF
TRBJ1-2 . TRBV28 TGTGCCAGCAGTCTACACCAGGGCAGGCCCCGCGGGTACACCTTC CASSLHQGRPRGYTF
TRBJ2-1 . TRBV6-6 TGTGCCAGCAGTCGACAGTACAATGAGCAGTTCTTC CASSRQYNEQFF
TRBJ1-6 . TRBV5-1 TGCGCCAGCGGATCAAACCCAGGGAATAATTCACCCCTCCACTTT CASGSNPGNNSPLHF
TRBJ1-4 . TRBV30 TGTGCCGGGCGGTTGACAGGACCTTTAGAAAAACTGTTTTTT CAGRLTGPLEKLFF
TRBJ1-5 TRBD1 TRBV27 TGTGCCAGCAGCAAGGGGGCGAACTTCTTCCAGCCCCAGCATTTT CASSKGANFFQPQHF
TRBJ1-3 TRBD1 TRBV28 TGTGCCAGCAGTTTGGTGCTTGGGCAGGGGGCTGGAAACACCATATATTTT CASSLVLGQGAGNTIYF
TRBJ1-1 . TRBV18 TGTGCCAGCTCACCGGCCGTGAACACTGAAGCTTTCTTT CASSPAVNTEAFF
TRBJ1-1 TRBD1 TRBV30 TGTGCCTGGAGTGGGCTAACAGGGGTTACTGAAGCTTTCTTT CAWSGLTGVTEAFF
TRBJ2-4 . TRBV19 TGTGCCAGTAGTCCCCATAGCGTTGGGATAGCCAAAAACATTCAGTACTTC CASSPHSVGIAKNIQYF
TRBJ2-1 . TRBV7-9 TGTGCCAGCAGCTCCACGAGCTCCTACAATGAGCAGTTCTTC CASSSTSSYNEQFF